This TCR beta chain was identified in a study of cytomegalovirus exposure and HLA in healthy donors. General observations from the study: Later analysis identified several of the most significant clusters that appeared linked to common viral pathogens. Later analysis associated a missense DCLRE1C variant with TCR beta V- and J-gene trimming. Most TCR sequences showed up rarely, but some public TCRs showed up in many donors.

The PCR had 60 Vbeta and 13 Jbeta primers. The method was immunoSEQ multiplex PCR; TCRdb's version includes in-frame clones alone and lacks a portion of them. Of some 130,000 clones in the sample, over 50% were seen once. Worth noting for this clone: Its antigen is still unknown.

The CDR3 contains 13 residues. With 5 bases clipped from V and 5 bases from J, the junction kept 5 bases outside the gene matches. From germline, CDR1 is MGHRA and CDR2 YSYEKL. The V call is TRBV4-1, the J call TRBJ2-5; 7 nucleotides line up with TRBD2. Sequencing was performed on PBMCs. The TCR comes from a human donor in good health. CDR3 region: CASSRTSEETQYF. The CDR3 bases are TGCGCCAGCAGCAGAACTAGCGAGGAGACCCAGTACTTC.